Following are 7 T cell receptor beta chains from one sample sequenced in a study of blood T cell repertoires in COVID-19. Method: immunoSEQ multiplex PCR; TCRdb's copy keeps in-frame clones and lacks some. The table lists under 200,000 clones, approximately 84% of them singletons, with roughly 3% in the top ten. The sequenced sample was peripheral blood. The receptor source for this set is a human donor with acute or convalescent COVID-19. The donor label of this sample is uncertain.

This chain connects TRBV11-2 to TRBJ2-3, with 9 bases fitting TRBD2. V shed 2 bases and J 0 bases; nucleotides not matched to a gene: 3. Germline CDR1 reads SGHAT; CDR2 reads FQNNGV. The CDR3 runs 16 residues. CDR3 in DNA: TGTGCCAGCAGCTTATACCTAGCGGGGAGCACAGATACGCAGTATTTT. It is translated as CASSLYLAGSTDTQYF.

A word on this clone: The germline gene is not matched at one end of the junction; a read error may be the cause. The V gene is TRBV7-3, the J gene TRBJ1-2; D is perhaps TRBD1 (6 bases). The CDR3 has 14 amino acids. Germline assignment: CDR1 SGHTA and CDR2 FQGTGA. This chain's CDR3 is CASSLTGGNDGYTF. The CDR3 nucleotides are TGTGCCAGCAGCTTAACAGGGGGTAACGATGGCTACACCTTC.

V and J are TRBV7-9 and TRBJ2-5; TRBD2 matches 11 bases. The CDR3 contains 15 residues. With 2 bases clipped from V and 5 bases from J, the junction kept 4 bases outside the gene matches. CDR1 and CDR2 (germline): SEHNR, FQNEAQ (reference sequence). The CDR3 here is CASSLRLAGPETQYF. CDR3 nucleotides: TGTGCCAGCAGCTTACGACTAGCGGGACCGGAGACCCAGTACTTC.

The chain links TRBV25-1 to TRBJ1-6; 8 bases match TRBD1. The CDR3 length is 15 residues. With V trimmed by 4 bases and J by 10 bases, 9 bases remained unmatched. Germline V lookup: CDR1 MGHDK, CDR2 SYGVNS. The CDR3: CASSVGGQVFSPLHF. Here the CDR3 DNA reads TGTGCCAGCAGTGTGGGGGGACAGGTTTTCTCACCCCTCCACTTT.

The chain recombines TRBV5-1 with TRBJ2-5, with 10 bases lining up with TRBD2. CDR3 length: 18 residues. Germline-derived CDR1 and CDR2 are SGHRS and YFSETQ. V dropped 0 bases and J dropped 1; count of bases not matched to a gene: 9. In DNA, the CDR3 is TGCGCCAGCAGCTTGGAGGTAGCGGGGGGTATATTCCAAGAGACCCAGTACTTC. The encoded protein is CASSLEVAGGIFQETQYF.

This clone appeared a single time. The rearrangement joins TRBV29-1 to TRBJ1-1, with 7 bases lining up with TRBD1. The V gene's germline CDR1 is SQVTM and CDR2 ANQGSEA. Germline trimming cut 7 bases from V and 1 base from J; bases unmatched to any gene: 12. This CDR3 is built from 15 residues. This CDR3 is CSADISGQPNTEAFF. The CDR3 region has the DNA TGCAGCGCGGATATTTCGGGACAGCCGAACACTGAAGCTTTCTTT.

The chain uses TRBV7-2 and TRBJ2-1; the D gene is possibly TRBD1 (6 bases). The CDR3 consists of 13 residues. Between the trimmed V and J ends, which lost 0 bases and 10 bases, there was a span of 10 bases. CDR1 SGHTA and CDR2 FQGNSA come from the germline V gene. The CDR3 region has the DNA TGTGCCAGCAGCTTAGCCCCTCAGGGGGAGCAGTTCTTC. Translating it yields CASSLAPQGEQFF.